One sample yielded the 26 T cell receptor beta chains listed below, sequenced in a study of OX40 agonist ivuxolimab in advanced cancers. Profiling relied on immunoSEQ multiplex PCR, and the TCRdb table lists in-frame clones only, not all of them. The table lists tens of thousands of clones, 85% of them singletons. The sample consisted of CD4+ or CD8+ T cells sorted from blood, taken in a trial of the OX40 agonist ivuxolimab. These receptors were collected from an adult with an advanced solid tumor such as melanoma, head and neck, liver or kidney cancer.

This sequence joins TRBV10-3 and TRBJ2-7; TRBD2 agrees at 9 bases. Germline CDR1 and CDR2: ENHRY and SYGVKD. The CDR3 runs to 14 residues. V was clipped by 1 base and J by 3 bases; unmatched bases: 1. CDR3 protein: CAISEWREGYEQYF. In DNA, the CDR3 is TGTGCCATCAGTGAGTGGCGGGAGGGCTACGAGCAGTACTTC.

The V gene is TRBV23-1, the J gene TRBJ2-5; 7 bases are a match to TRBD2. TRBV23-1 is reported as an ORF; its role is uncertain. The junction had 23 bases not matched to a gene; V was cut back by 9 bases and J by 4 bases. The CDR3 contains 18 residues. This chain's CDR3 is CARGPGPRLALLLETQYF. CDR3 nucleotide sequence: TGCGCCAGGGGTCCGGGTCCTCGACTAGCCCTTCTTTTAGAGACCCAGTACTTC.

This clone has just one count. The chain is built from TRBV10-3 and TRBJ2-2; D uncertain. Germline values: CDR1 ENHRY, CDR2 SYGVKD. This CDR3 comprises 13 residues. Trimming took off 0 bases at V and 11 bases at J, with 10 bases between the two ends. The chain's CDR3 is CAISESAFPELFF. The CDR3 nucleotides are TGTGCCATCAGTGAGTCGGCCTTTCCCGAGCTGTTTTTT.

The gene calls are TRBV7-2 and TRBJ2-1; tentative D call: TRBD2 (6 bases). Trimming pared 5 bases from V and 14 bases from J, leaving 16 bases between. CDR3 length: 12 residues. From germline, CDR1 is SGHTA and CDR2 FQGNSA. Here the CDR3 reads CASSRPGEQEFF. CDR3 in DNA: TGTGCCAGCAGCCGTCCGGGAGAACAGGAGTTCTTC.

This clone showed up just once. The chain joins TRBV9 to TRBJ1-3, with D tentatively TRBD1 (6 bases). The germline gives CDR1 SGDLS, CDR2 YYNGEE. CDR3 size: 15 residues. V dropped 7 bases and J dropped 0 bases, with 14 bases sitting between them. CDR3 residues: CASGGQPSSGNTIYF. The DNA of the CDR3 is TGTGCCAGCGGCGGACAGCCGAGCTCTGGAAACACCATATATTTT.

The J gene is TRBJ2-2, the V gene TRBV11-3; D gene uncertain. The CDR3 runs 13 residues. The V end lost 1 base, the J end lost 4 bases, and 4 bases lay between the germline ends. CDR1 is SGHNT and CDR2 is YENEEA in the germline V gene. The CDR3 loop is CASSLAGTGELFF. For the CDR3, the DNA is TGTGCCAGCAGCTTAGCTGGCACCGGGGAGCTGTTTTTT.

This chain connects TRBV19 to TRBJ2-4; D tentatively fits TRBD1 or TRBD2 (5 bases each). The CDR3 spans 14 residues. Between the trimmed V and J ends, which lost 3 bases and 11 bases, there was a span of 17 bases. The germline CDR1 and CDR2 sequences are LNHDA and SQIVND (reference sequence). CDR3 in DNA: TGTGCCAGTAGTATTAACAAGATTGGGACCGTTCAGTACTTC. Residues: CASSINKIGTVQYF.

The CDR3 DNA reads TGTGCCAGCAGTCGGGAAGGATCCCAGCCCCAGCATTTT. Protein product: CASSREGSQPQHF. The chain has TRBV6-5 and TRBJ1-5, with D hard to call. This CDR3 region has 13 residues. Germline CDR1 and CDR2: MNHEY and SVGAGI. V lost 5 bases and J lost 7, with 12 bases in between.

This clone came up once. V is TRBV11-2 and J is TRBJ2-7; TRBD2 might be the D (6 bases). The germline V and J ends were trimmed by 2 bases and 2 bases, with 10 bases remaining between them. This CDR3 region has 14 residues. The germline V gene encodes CDR1 SGHAT and CDR2 FQNNGV. The CDR3 DNA is TGTGCCAGCAGCTTACAAAGCGGGCCCTACGAGCAGTACTTC. It encodes CASSLQSGPYEQYF.

The chain combines TRBV19 with TRBJ2-7; 11 positions agree with TRBD1. Judging by the DNA end, TRBJ2-5 fits better; the J call may be wrong. CDR1 LNHDA and CDR2 SQIVND come from the germline V gene (reference sequence). This CDR3 spans 17 amino acids. This CDR3 is CASSKGQGAGSGETQYF. In nucleotides, the CDR3 is TGTGCCAGTAGTAAAGGACAGGGGGCAGGTTCAGGAGAGACCCAGTACTTC.

This CDR3 is CASSQVRGGRTDTQYF. The CDR3, as DNA: TGCGCCAGCAGCCAAGTACGGGGGGGGAGGACAGATACGCAGTATTTT. The J gene is TRBJ2-3, the V gene TRBV4-3; 8 bases match TRBD2. J lost 3 bases, V lost 1 base, and 6 bases had no gene match. This CDR3 is built from 16 residues. Germline V gives CDR1 LGHNA, CDR2 YSLEER.

This clone appeared a few times. The chain couples TRBV5-6 to TRBJ2-7; D unclear. The CDR3 contains 11 residues. CDR1 SGHDT and CDR2 YYEEEE come from the germline V gene. V was shortened by 2 bases and J by 7 bases, with 7 bases between the two germline ends. The CDR3: CASSFYREQYF. The CDR3 DNA follows: TGTGCCAGCAGCTTTTATAGGGAGCAGTACTTC. Combining the CDR3 with reference TRBV5-6 and TRBJ2-7 gives the whole variable domain DAGVTQSPTHLIKTRGQQVTLRCSPKSGHDTVSWYQQALGQGPQFIFQYYEEEERQRGNFPDRFSGHQFPNYSSELNVNALLLGDSALYLCASSFYREQYFGPGTRLTVT.

This clone showed up just once. The CDR3 sequence is CASSVGSLRDIQYF. The DNA for the CDR3 is TGTGCCAGCAGCGTAGGCAGCCTGAGGGACATTCAGTACTTC. This chain links TRBV9 with TRBJ2-4; tentative D call: TRBD2 (5 bases). V lost 0 bases and J lost 8, with 12 bases in between. The germline V gene has CDR1 SGDLS and CDR2 YYNGEE. CDR3 length: 14 residues.

The V gene is TRBV11-3, the J gene TRBJ2-1; 7 bases are shared with TRBD2. Germline values: CDR1 SGHNT, CDR2 YENEEA. This CDR3 comprises 14 residues. Unmatched junction bases numbered 4, after V lost 1 base and J lost 7 bases. The CDR3: CASSLGGEGNEQFF. DNA of the CDR3: TGTGCCAGCAGCTTAGGAGGGGAGGGAAATGAGCAGTTCTTC.

This clone came up a few times. V and J are TRBV7-3 and TRBJ1-6, with D uncertain. Between the trimmed V and J ends, which lost 5 bases and 4 bases, there was a span of 3 bases. Germline V CDR1 and CDR2: SGHTA, FQGTGA. The CDR3 spans 12 residues. The CDR3 spells CASSDYNSPLHF. In DNA, the CDR3 is TGTGCCAGCAGCGATTATAATTCACCCCTCCACTTT.

The J gene is TRBJ2-1, the V gene TRBV7-2; D is unclear. CDR1 is SGHTA and CDR2 is FQGNSA in the germline V gene. The CDR3 length is 14 residues. Trimming shortened V by 2 bases and J by 9 bases, and 14 bases separated the two germline ends. CDR3 nucleotides: TGTGCCAGCAGCTTAAGAGGCCCCGTACGTGAGCAGTTCTTC. Its protein is CASSLRGPVREQFF. The full variable domain, rest sourced from reference TRBV7-2 and TRBJ2-1, is GAGVSQSPSNKVTEKGKDVELRCDPISGHTALYWYRQSLGQGLEFLIYFQGNSAPDKSGLPSDRFSAERTGGSVSTLTIQRTQQEDSAVYLCASSLRGPVREQFFGPGTRLTVL.

The rearrangement links TRBV28 to TRBJ1-1; D is ambiguous. Germline V gene lookup returns CDR1 MDHEN and CDR2 SYDVKM. The CDR3 covers 15 residues. V gave up 1 base and J gave up 0 bases, with 9 bases separating them. CDR3 in amino acids: CASSLFGVLNTEAFF. In DNA form, the CDR3 reads TGTGCCAGCAGTTTATTTGGAGTTCTGAACACTGAAGCTTTCTTT.

This clone was seen once. The rearrangement joins TRBV6-1 to TRBJ2-4; D remains ambiguous. CDR3 size: 13 residues. Looked up from germline, CDR1 is MNHNS and CDR2 is SASEGT. Trimming removed 8 bases at V and 6 bases at J, with 14 bases between. The CDR3 nucleotides read TGTGCCAGCGGAATGGCCAGAATAAACATTCAGTACTTC. Protein: CASGMARINIQYF.

This clone showed up just a few times. This chain connects TRBV7-8 to TRBJ2-5, with 11 positions matching TRBD1. The length of the CDR3 is 17 residues. CDR1 and CDR2 (germline): SGHVS, FQNEAQ. V dropped 0 bases and J dropped 5; count of bases not matched to a gene: 8. The CDR3 here is CASSLATGQGAWETQYF. The CDR3 nucleotides read TGTGCCAGCAGCTTAGCTACCGGACAGGGGGCATGGGAGACCCAGTACTTC.

This clone occurred once. The CDR3 reads CASSLGLGETQYF. Here the CDR3 DNA reads TGTGCCAGCAGCCTCGGACTAGGGGAGACCCAGTACTTC. V gene TRBV14 combines with J gene TRBJ2-5, with 7 bases lining up with TRBD2. In germline, CDR1 is SGHDN, CDR2 FVKESK. V was pared by 4 bases and J by 5 bases, with 4 bases of the junction left unmatched. The CDR3 runs 13 residues. The full variable domain, in which reference TRBV14 and TRBJ2-5 provide the parts outside the CDR3, is EAGVTQFPSHSVIEKGQTVTLRCDPISGHDNLYWYRRVMGKEIKFLLHFVKESKQDESGMPNNRFLAERTGGTYSTLKVQPAELEDSGVYFCASSLGLGETQYFGPGTRLLVL.

The DNA of the CDR3 is TGTGCCAGCAGTTATGAGGGGGGCACTGAAGCTTTCTTT. It encodes CASSYEGGTEAFF. This sequence joins TRBV6-5 and TRBJ1-1; D possibly corresponds to TRBD1 (6 bases). In germline, CDR1 is MNHEY, CDR2 SVGAGI. The CDR3 spans 13 residues. Trimming took off 3 bases at V and 4 bases at J, with 9 bases between the two ends.

The chain joins TRBV7-9 to TRBJ2-7, with unresolved D. CDR1 and CDR2 from the germline V gene are SEHNR and FQNEAQ (reference sequence). The CDR3 totals 11 residues. Trimming took 4 bases from V and 4 from J, leaving 5 bases between them. The CDR3 sequence: CASSSRYEQYF. The CDR3 nucleotides are TGTGCCAGCAGCTCCCGGTACGAGCAGTACTTC.

This sequence joins TRBV4-3 and TRBJ1-2; TRBD1 agrees at 7 bases. This CDR3 comprises 15 residues. CDR1 and CDR2 (germline): LGHNA, YSLEER. V was clipped by 6 bases and J by 3 bases; unmatched bases: 10. The CDR3, as DNA: TGCGCCAGCAGGCAGGAATCGACAGGGTACTATGGCTACACCTTC. This translates into CASRQESTGYYGYTF.

In DNA form, the CDR3 reads TGCAGCGTTGAAGATCTCGGGGGGAGTGAGGACACCATATATTTT. This codes for CSVEDLGGSEDTIYF. V and J are TRBV29-1 and TRBJ1-3; TRBD1 is a possible D gene (5 bases). This CDR3 has 15 residues. V was cut by 0 bases and J by 8 bases, with 17 bases left in between. Germline assignment: CDR1 SQVTM and CDR2 ANQGSEA.

The J gene is TRBJ2-6, the V gene TRBV6-5, with D perhaps TRBD1 (6 bases). V lost 4 bases to trimming and J lost 2 bases, with 9 bases between them. The germline CDR1 and CDR2 sequences are MNHEY and SVGAGI. The CDR3 length is 15 residues. The DNA of the CDR3 is TGTGCCAGCAGTTTAGGGGGTGCTGGGGCCAACGTCCTGACTTTC. Protein: CASSLGGAGANVLTF.

The rearrangement joins TRBV5-5 to TRBJ2-7, with 10 bases fitting TRBD1. Losses at the gene ends were 4 bases for V and 7 bases for J; bases not matched to a gene: 8. The CDR3 loop spans 14 amino acids. The germline V gene encodes CDR1 SGHKS and CDR2 YYEKEE (reference sequence). CDR3 nucleotides: TGTGCCAGCAGCCCCGGGACAGGGGTGTGGGAGCAGTACTTC. This encodes CASSPGTGVWEQYF.